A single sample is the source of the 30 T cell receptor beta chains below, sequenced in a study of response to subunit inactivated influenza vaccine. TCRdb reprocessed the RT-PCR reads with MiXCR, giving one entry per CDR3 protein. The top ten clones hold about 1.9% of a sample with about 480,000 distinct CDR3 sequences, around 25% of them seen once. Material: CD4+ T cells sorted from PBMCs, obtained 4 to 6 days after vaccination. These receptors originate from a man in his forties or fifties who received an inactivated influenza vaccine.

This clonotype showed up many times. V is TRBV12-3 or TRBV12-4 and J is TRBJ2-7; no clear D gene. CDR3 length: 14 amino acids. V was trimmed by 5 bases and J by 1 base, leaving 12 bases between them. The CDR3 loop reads CASSTFMDSYEQYF. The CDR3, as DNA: TGTGCCAGCAGTACTTTCATGGATTCCTACGAGCAGTACTTC.

CDR3 sequence reads: CASSSSSGSHNEQFF. The CDR3 coding sequence is TGTGCCAGCAGTTCTTCCTCAGGTAGCCACAATGAGCAGTTCTTC. The V and J genes are TRBV6-5 and TRBJ2-1; unclear D gene. V was pared by 4 bases and J by 5 bases, with 15 bases between. CDR1 and CDR2 (germline): MNHEY, SVGAGI. This CDR3 is 15 amino acids long.

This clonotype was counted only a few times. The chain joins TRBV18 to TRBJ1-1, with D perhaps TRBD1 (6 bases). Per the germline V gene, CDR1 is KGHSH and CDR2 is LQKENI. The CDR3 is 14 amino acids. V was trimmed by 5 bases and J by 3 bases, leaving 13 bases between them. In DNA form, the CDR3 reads TGTGCCAGCTCATACAGGGCTTTGGACACTGAAGCTTTCTTT. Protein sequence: CASSYRALDTEAFF.

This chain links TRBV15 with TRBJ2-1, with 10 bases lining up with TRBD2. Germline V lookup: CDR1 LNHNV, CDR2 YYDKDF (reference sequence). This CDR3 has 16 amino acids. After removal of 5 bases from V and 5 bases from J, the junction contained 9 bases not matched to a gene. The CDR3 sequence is CATSLSPLAGNNEQFF. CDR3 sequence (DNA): TGTGCCACCAGCTTATCCCCACTAGCGGGAAACAATGAGCAGTTCTTC.

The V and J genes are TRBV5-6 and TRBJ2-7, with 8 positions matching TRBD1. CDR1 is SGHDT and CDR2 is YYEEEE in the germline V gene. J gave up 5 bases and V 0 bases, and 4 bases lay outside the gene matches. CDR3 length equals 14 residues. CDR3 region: CASSLVSGGDEQYF. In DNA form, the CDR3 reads TGTGCCAGCAGCTTGGTTTCAGGGGGCGACGAGCAGTACTTC.

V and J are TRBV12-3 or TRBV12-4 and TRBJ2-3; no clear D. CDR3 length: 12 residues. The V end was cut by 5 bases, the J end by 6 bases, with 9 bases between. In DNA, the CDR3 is TGTGCCAGCAGTCAAATATCGGATACGCAGTATTTT. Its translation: CASSQISDTQYF.

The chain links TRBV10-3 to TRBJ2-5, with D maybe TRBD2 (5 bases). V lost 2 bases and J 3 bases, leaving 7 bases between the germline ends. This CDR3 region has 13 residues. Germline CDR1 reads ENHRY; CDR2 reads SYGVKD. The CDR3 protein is CAISERREETQYF. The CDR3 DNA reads TGTGCCATCAGTGAGCGGCGGGAAGAGACCCAGTACTTC.

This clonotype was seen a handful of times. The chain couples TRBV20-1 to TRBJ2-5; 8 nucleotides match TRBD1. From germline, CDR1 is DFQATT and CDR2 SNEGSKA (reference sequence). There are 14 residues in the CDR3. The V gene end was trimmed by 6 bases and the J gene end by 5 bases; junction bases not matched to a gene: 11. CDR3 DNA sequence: TGCAGTGCCCCGAAAGACAGGGGATGGGAGACCCAGTACTTC. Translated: CSAPKDRGWETQYF.

CDR3: CASSRGGAGTNYGYTF. Written as DNA, the CDR3 is TGTGCCAGCAGCCGAGGAGGGGCTGGAACCAACTATGGCTACACCTTC. This chain uses TRBV4-2 with TRBJ1-2; weak D call: TRBD1 (5 bases). V was pared by 4 bases and J by 2 bases, with 17 bases between. The CDR3 sequence is 16 residues long. Germline lookup yields CDR1 LGHNA and CDR2 YNFKEQ.

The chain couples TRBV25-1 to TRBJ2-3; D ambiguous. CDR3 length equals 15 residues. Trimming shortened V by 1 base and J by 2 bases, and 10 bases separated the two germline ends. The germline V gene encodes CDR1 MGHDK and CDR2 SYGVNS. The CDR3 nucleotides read TGTGCCAGCAGTGAATCTGGCTCCTTCACAGATACGCAGTATTTT. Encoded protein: CASSESGSFTDTQYF.

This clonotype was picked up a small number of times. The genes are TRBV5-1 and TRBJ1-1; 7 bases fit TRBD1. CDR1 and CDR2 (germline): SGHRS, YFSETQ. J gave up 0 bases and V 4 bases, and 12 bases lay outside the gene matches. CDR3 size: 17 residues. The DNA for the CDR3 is TGCGCCAGCAGCCCGGGGGACAGAGTCCCTATGAACACTGAAGCTTTCTTT. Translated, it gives CASSPGDRVPMNTEAFF.

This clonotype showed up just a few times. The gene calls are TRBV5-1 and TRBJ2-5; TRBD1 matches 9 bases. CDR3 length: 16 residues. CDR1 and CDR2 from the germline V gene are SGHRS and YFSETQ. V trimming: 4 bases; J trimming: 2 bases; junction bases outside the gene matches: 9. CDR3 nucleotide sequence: TGCGCCAGCAGCGCGGGACAGGGCGGTCGACAAGAGACCCAGTACTTC. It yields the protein CASSAGQGGRQETQYF.

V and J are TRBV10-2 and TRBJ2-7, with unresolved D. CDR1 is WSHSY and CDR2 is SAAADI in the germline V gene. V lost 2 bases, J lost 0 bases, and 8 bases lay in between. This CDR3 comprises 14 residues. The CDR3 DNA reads TGCGCCAGCAGTGAGGTACAGAGCTCCTACGAGCAGTACTTC. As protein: CASSEVQSSYEQYF.

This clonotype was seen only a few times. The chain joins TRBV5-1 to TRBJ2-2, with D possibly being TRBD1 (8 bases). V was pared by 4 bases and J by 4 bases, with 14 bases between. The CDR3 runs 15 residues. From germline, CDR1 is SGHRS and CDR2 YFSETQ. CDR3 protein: CASSQDREGTGELFF. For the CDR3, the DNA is TGCGCCAGCAGCCAGGACAGGGAGGGCACCGGGGAGCTGTTTTTT.

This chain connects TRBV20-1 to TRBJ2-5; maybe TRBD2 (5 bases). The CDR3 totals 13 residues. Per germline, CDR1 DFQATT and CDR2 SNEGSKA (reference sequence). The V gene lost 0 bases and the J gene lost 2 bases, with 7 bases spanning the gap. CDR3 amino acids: CSARDWEQETQYF. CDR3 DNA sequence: TGCAGTGCTAGAGATTGGGAGCAAGAGACCCAGTACTTC.

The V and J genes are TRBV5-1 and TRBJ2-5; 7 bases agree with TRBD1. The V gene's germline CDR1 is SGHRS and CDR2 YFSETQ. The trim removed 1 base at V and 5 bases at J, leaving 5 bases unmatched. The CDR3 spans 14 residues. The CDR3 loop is CASSLRQGGETQYF. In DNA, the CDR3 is TGCGCCAGCAGCTTGCGACAGGGCGGGGAGACCCAGTACTTC.

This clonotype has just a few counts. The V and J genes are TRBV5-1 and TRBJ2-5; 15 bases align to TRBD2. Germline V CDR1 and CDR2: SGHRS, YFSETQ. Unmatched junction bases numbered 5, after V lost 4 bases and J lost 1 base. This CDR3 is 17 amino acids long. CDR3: CASSPGLAGGSQETQYF. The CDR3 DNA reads TGCGCCAGCAGCCCCGGACTAGCGGGGGGGTCCCAAGAGACCCAGTACTTC.

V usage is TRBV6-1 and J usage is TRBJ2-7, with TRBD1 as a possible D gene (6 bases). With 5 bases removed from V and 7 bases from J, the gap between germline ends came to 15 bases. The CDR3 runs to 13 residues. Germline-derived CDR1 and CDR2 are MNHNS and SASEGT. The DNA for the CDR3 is TGTGCCAGCAGTACCTTCCCGGGGACAGAGCAGTACTTC. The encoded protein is CASSTFPGTEQYF.

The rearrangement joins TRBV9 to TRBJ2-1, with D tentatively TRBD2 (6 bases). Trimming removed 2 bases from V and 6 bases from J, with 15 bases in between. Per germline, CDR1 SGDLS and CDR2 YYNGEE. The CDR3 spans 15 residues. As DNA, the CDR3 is TGTGCCAGCAGCGTTGGATGGGGGGACTTCAATGAGCAGTTCTTC. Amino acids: CASSVGWGDFNEQFF. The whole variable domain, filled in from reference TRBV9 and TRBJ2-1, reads DSGVTQTPKHLITATGQRVTLRCSPRSGDLSVYWYQQSLDQGLQFLIQYYNGEERAKGNILERFSAQQFPDLHSELNLSSLELGDSALYFCASSVGWGDFNEQFFGPGTRLTVL.

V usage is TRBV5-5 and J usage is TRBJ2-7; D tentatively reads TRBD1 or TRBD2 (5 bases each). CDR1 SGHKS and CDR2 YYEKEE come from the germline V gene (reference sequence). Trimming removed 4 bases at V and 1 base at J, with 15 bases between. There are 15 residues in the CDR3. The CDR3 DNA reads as TGTGCCAGCAGCCGTGTTGGGACGGTATCCTACGAGCAGTACTTC. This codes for CASSRVGTVSYEQYF.

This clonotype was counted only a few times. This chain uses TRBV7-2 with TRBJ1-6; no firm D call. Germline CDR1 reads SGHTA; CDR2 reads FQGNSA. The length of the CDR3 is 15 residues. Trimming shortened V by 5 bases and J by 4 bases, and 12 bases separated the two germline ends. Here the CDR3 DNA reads TGTGCCAGCAGCGCGACGGTTATTTATAATTCACCCCTCCACTTT. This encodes CASSATVIYNSPLHF.

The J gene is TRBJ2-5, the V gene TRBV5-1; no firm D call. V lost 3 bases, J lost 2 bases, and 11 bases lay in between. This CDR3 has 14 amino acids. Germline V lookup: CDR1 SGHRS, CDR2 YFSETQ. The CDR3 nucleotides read TGCGCCAGCAGCTCGCCGCGGATTCAAGAGACCCAGTACTTC. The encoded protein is CASSSPRIQETQYF.

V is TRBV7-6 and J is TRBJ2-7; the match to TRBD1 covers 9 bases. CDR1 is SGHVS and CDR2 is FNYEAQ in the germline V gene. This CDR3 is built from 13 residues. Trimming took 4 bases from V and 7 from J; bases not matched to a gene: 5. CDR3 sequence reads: CASSSRDRVEQYF. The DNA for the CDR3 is TGTGCCAGCAGCTCCCGGGACAGGGTTGAGCAGTACTTC.

CDR3: CSAGQLLYGYTF. In nucleotides, the CDR3 is TGCAGCGCGGGACAGCTTCTCTATGGCTACACCTTC. V and J are TRBV29-1 and TRBJ1-2; TRBD1 matches 7 bases. This CDR3 is 12 amino acids long. With 7 bases clipped from V and 4 bases from J, the junction kept 6 bases outside the gene matches. Germline loops: CDR1 SQVTM, CDR2 ANQGSEA. The variable domain in full, with the rest retrieved from reference TRBV29-1 and TRBJ1-2, is SAVISQKPSRDICQRGTSLTIQCQVDSQVTMMFWYRQQPGQSLTLIATANQGSEATYESGFVIDKFPISRPNLTFSTLTVSNMSPEDSSIYLCSAGQLLYGYTFGSGTRLTVV.

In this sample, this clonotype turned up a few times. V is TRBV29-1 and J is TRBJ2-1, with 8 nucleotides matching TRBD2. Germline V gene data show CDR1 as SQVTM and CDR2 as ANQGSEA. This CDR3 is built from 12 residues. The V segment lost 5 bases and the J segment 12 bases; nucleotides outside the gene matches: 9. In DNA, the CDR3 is TGCAGCGTTACCGCCGGGACTAGGGTGCAGTTCTTC. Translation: CSVTAGTRVQFF.

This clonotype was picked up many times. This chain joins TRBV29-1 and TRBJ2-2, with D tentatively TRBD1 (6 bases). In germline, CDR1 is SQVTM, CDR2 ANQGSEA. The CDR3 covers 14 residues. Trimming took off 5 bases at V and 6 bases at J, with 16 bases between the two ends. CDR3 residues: CSVQHRVEAGELFF. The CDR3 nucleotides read TGCAGCGTTCAACACAGGGTCGAGGCCGGGGAGCTGTTTTTT.

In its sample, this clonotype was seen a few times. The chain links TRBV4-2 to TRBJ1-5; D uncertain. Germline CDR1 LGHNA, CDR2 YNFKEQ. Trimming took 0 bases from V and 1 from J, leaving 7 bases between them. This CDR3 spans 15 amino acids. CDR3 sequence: CASSQDPVSNQPQHF. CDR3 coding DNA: TGTGCCAGCAGCCAAGATCCTGTAAGCAATCAGCCCCAGCATTTT.

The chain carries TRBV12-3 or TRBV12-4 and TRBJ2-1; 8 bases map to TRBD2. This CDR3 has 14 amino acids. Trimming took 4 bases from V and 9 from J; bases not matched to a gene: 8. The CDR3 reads CASSSGLVLSEQFF. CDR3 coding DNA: TGTGCCAGCAGTTCGGGACTAGTCCTGAGTGAGCAGTTCTTC.

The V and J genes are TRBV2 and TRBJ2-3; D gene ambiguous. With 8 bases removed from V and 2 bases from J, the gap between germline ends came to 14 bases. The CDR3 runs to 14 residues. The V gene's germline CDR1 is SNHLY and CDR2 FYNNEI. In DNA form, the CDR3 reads TGTGCCAGCCCTACCGACAAACACACAGATACGCAGTATTTT. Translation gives CASPTDKHTDTQYF.

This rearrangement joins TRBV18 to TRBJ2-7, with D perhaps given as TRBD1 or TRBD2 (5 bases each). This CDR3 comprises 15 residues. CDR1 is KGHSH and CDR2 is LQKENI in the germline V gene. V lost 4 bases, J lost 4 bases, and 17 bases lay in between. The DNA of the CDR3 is TGTGCCAGCTCACGTCCTACCGGGACGCAATACGAGCAGTACTTC. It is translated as CASSRPTGTQYEQYF.